This T cell receptor beta chain was recorded in a study of cytomegalovirus exposure and HLA in healthy donors. PCR was performed using 60 Vbeta and 13 Jbeta primers. TCRdb keeps only in-frame clones here, not all; method: immunoSEQ multiplex PCR. This table holds some 150,000 clones, approximately 79% found once. Study-wide points: For most TCR beta V segments, an earlier analysis put the productive rate at about 87% or about 30% of the time. Among the CMV-associated chains, a few were confirmed in vitro as specific for CMV antigens. Later analysis showed most CMV-associated TCR beta chains appearing HLA-restricted. Researchers catalogued roughly 150 TCR beta chains as cytomegalovirus-associated.

After removal of 6 bases from V and 0 bases from J, the junction contained 6 bases not matched to a gene. Germline loops: CDR1 SNHLY, CDR2 FYNNEI. The length of the CDR3 is 15 residues. This clone has just a few counts. The antigen is not known. Sequenced input: PBMCs. The chain links TRBV2 to TRBJ2-3, with 7 bases aligning to TRBD1. This TCR came from a man between 60 and 70 years old in good health and CMV-seronegative. CDR3 DNA: TGTGCCAGCAGAGTCCGGGACAGTAGCACAGATACGCAGTATTTT. The encoded protein is CASRVRDSSTDTQYF.